Below are 25 T cell receptor beta chains sequenced from a single sample in a study of early T cells in non-severe SARS-CoV-2 infection. TCRdb analysed the 5' RACE reads with MiXCR anew, one entry per CDR3 protein. The sample includes approximately 42,000 distinct CDR3 sequences, 7.1% seen only once; the top ten take roughly 4.8%. The sample taken for sequencing was whole blood. The receptors stem from an adult who was a healthcare worker with PCR-confirmed SARS-CoV-2 infection or an uninfected control (not recorded which).

The chain couples TRBV19 to TRBJ2-7; the match to TRBD1 covers 10 bases. This CDR3 spans 13 amino acids. Germline CDR1 is LNHDA and CDR2 is SQIVND (reference sequence). J was trimmed by 7 bases and V by 6 bases; bases with no gene match: 6. The CDR3 loop is CASRGTGVREQYF. The CDR3 nucleotides are TGTGCCAGTAGGGGGACAGGGGTGCGGGAGCAGTACTTC.

There are a few counts of this clonotype. This rearrangement joins TRBV5-4 to TRBJ2-2, with TRBD2 matching 10 bases. CDR3 size: 15 residues. J was trimmed by 3 bases and V by 3 bases; bases with no gene match: 2. CDR1 SGHNT and CDR2 YYREEE come from the germline V gene (reference sequence). CDR3 in amino acids: CASSWTSGYTGELFF. Written as DNA, the CDR3 is TGTGCCAGCAGCTGGACTAGCGGTTACACCGGGGAGCTGTTTTTT.

This clonotype was counted at least ten times. The chain uses TRBV2 and TRBJ1-5, with no clear D. The CDR3 runs to 12 residues. V lost 7 bases to trimming and J lost 0 bases, with 4 bases between them. The V gene's germline CDR1 is SNHLY and CDR2 FYNNEI. The CDR3 here is CASTDSNQPQHF. The CDR3 DNA follows: TGTGCCAGCACAGATAGCAATCAGCCCCAGCATTTT.

The chain links TRBV2 to TRBJ1-5, with D unresolved. Looked up from germline, CDR1 is SNHLY and CDR2 is FYNNEI. CDR3 size: 13 residues. Trimming removed 4 bases at V and 4 bases at J, with 8 bases between. The CDR3 nucleotides are TGTGCCAGCAGTGTAACGGGGAATCAGCCCCAGCATTTT. As protein: CASSVTGNQPQHF.

There are a few counts of this clonotype. The chain uses TRBV5-1 and TRBJ1-1; D uncertain. Germline CDR1 reads SGHRS; CDR2 reads YFSETQ. This CDR3 is built from 13 residues. Trimming cost V 4 bases and J 6 bases, with 13 bases left between them. CDR3: CASSAGLTSEAFF. The DNA of the CDR3 is TGCGCCAGCAGCGCGGGCCTTACCTCTGAAGCTTTCTTT.

There are a few counts of this clonotype. The chain has TRBV10-2 and TRBJ2-3, with no clear D. V lost 4 bases to trimming and J lost 3 bases, with 11 bases between them. Germline V gene lookup returns CDR1 WSHSY and CDR2 SAAADI. The CDR3 sequence is 14 residues long. This chain's CDR3 is CASSAGSATDTQYF. The DNA for the CDR3 is TGCGCCAGCAGTGCCGGGTCCGCGACAGATACGCAGTATTTT.

This clonotype was found once. The chain has TRBV7-2 and TRBJ1-6; 8 bases match TRBD1. Trimming took 1 base from V and 9 from J; bases not matched to a gene: 8. This CDR3 has 16 amino acids. Germline V gene data show CDR1 as SGHTA and CDR2 as FQGNSA. CDR3 sequence: CASSLVSGQGGSPLHF. Written as DNA, the CDR3 is TGTGCCAGCAGCTTAGTTTCAGGACAGGGAGGTTCACCCCTCCACTTT.

The rearrangement uses TRBV12-3 or TRBV12-4 and TRBJ1-1; no reliable D call. This CDR3 has 14 amino acids. V was pared by 3 bases and J by 4 bases, with 12 bases between. CDR3 loop: CASSFSSAGTEAFF. CDR3 nucleotide sequence: TGTGCCAGCAGTTTCTCTTCAGCCGGCACTGAAGCTTTCTTT.

This chain links TRBV18 with TRBJ1-1, with a possible D match to TRBD1 (6 bases). This CDR3 comprises 14 residues. V shed 0 bases and J shed 1 base, with 6 bases lying between them. Germline loops: CDR1 KGHSH, CDR2 LQKENI. The CDR3 protein is CASSPPRGNTEAFF. CDR3 DNA sequence: TGTGCCAGCTCACCACCCAGGGGGAACACTGAAGCTTTCTTT.

The rearrangement joins TRBV2 to TRBJ2-7; possibly TRBD1 or TRBD2 for D (6 bases each). Per the germline V gene, CDR1 is SNHLY and CDR2 is FYNNEI. Trimming removed 9 bases from V and 2 bases from J, with 11 bases in between. CDR3 length equals 12 residues. CDR3 nucleotide sequence: TGTGCCAGTAGGGGGGCGGCCTACGAGCAGTACTTC. Translated, it gives CASRGAAYEQYF. The variable domain in full, with the rest retrieved from reference TRBV2 and TRBJ2-7, is EPEVTQTPSHQVTQMGQEVILRCVPISNHLYFYWYRQILGQKVEFLVSFYNNEISEKSEIFDDQFSVERPDGSNFTLKIRSTKLEDSAMYFCASRGAAYEQYFGPGTRLTVT.

The chain couples TRBV20-1 to TRBJ1-2, with no clear D. Germline CDR1 reads DFQATT; CDR2 reads SNEGSKA (reference sequence). The CDR3 covers 12 residues. V lost 5 bases and J 8 bases, leaving 15 bases between the germline ends. The chain's CDR3 is CSAAEETVGYTF. DNA of the CDR3: TGCAGTGCTGCGGAGGAGACGGTCGGCTACACCTTC.

This clonotype was counted many times. The V call is TRBV7-2, the J call TRBJ1-1; D is unresolved. The CDR3 sequence is 13 residues long. Trimming pared 3 bases from V and 5 bases from J, leaving 10 bases between. Germline V lookup: CDR1 SGHTA, CDR2 FQGNSA. This CDR3 is CASSFLGGTEAFF. As DNA, the CDR3 is TGTGCCAGCAGCTTCCTTGGCGGGACTGAAGCTTTCTTT. Looking up the rest from reference TRBV7-2 and TRBJ1-1 gives the full variable domain: GAGVSQSPSNKVTEKGKDVELRCDPISGHTALYWYRQSLGQGLEFLIYFQGNSAPDKSGLPSDRFSAERTGGSVSTLTIQRTQQEDSAVYLCASSFLGGTEAFFGQGTRLTVV.

This clonotype was seen a few times. CDR3 sequence: CSGAGTPSSGNTIYF. The CDR3 DNA sequence: TGCAGCGGGGCCGGGACACCGAGCTCTGGAAACACCATATATTTT. The chain carries TRBV29-1 and TRBJ1-3, with TRBD1 as a possible D gene (6 bases). This CDR3 spans 15 amino acids. Germline V gives CDR1 SQVTM, CDR2 ANQGSEA. V lost 7 bases and J lost 0, with 16 bases in between.

This clonotype was picked up a small number of times. This chain uses TRBV30 with TRBJ1-1, with D possibly matching TRBD1 (6 bases). This CDR3 has 15 residues. Germline lookup yields CDR1 GTSNPN and CDR2 SVGIG (reference sequence). Trimming pared 3 bases from V and 6 bases from J, leaving 20 bases between. This CDR3 reads CAWRPRTDVIAEAFF. The CDR3 region has the DNA TGTGCCTGGAGACCAAGGACAGATGTAATAGCTGAAGCTTTCTTT. The whole variable domain, remainder taken from reference TRBV30 and TRBJ1-1, is SQTIHQWPATLVQPVGSPLSLECTVEGTSNPNLYWYRQAAGRGLQLLFYSVGIGQISSEVPQNLSASRPQDRQFILSSKKLLLSDSGFYLCAWRPRTDVIAEAFFGQGTRLTVV.

The chain employs TRBV12-3 or TRBV12-4 and TRBJ2-7; TRBD2 aligns across 9 bases. J was trimmed by 6 bases and V by 10 bases; bases with no gene match: 10. This CDR3 has 13 residues. Here the CDR3 DNA reads TGTGCCACCTCCGCGGGGGGGGTCGCCGAGCAGTACTTC. This translates into CATSAGGVAEQYF.

V gene TRBV12-3 or TRBV12-4 combines with J gene TRBJ2-5; possible D gene TRBD2, 6 bases. The ends were cut back, 4 bases at V and 4 bases at J, with 10 bases in the middle. The CDR3 spans 13 residues. The CDR3 region has the DNA TGTGCCAGCAGTTACGGAGGGGCAGAGACCCAGTACTTC. Translation: CASSYGGAETQYF.

This chain joins TRBV11-2 and TRBJ2-2, with no clear D. The CDR3 is 13 residues long. CDR1 SGHAT and CDR2 FQNNGV come from the germline V gene. Trimming removed 0 bases at V and 6 bases at J, with 5 bases between. CDR3 coding DNA: TGTGCCAGCAGCTTAGAGGTGGCCGGGGAGCTGTTTTTT. This encodes CASSLEVAGELFF.

The rearrangement uses TRBV5-1 and TRBJ1-1, with D uncertain. The CDR3 has 15 residues. Germline V gives CDR1 SGHRS, CDR2 YFSETQ. Trimming left V 0 bases short and J 3 bases short, with 12 bases between. CDR3 DNA sequence: TGCGCCAGCAGCTTGGAGGTGGCAAGGCACACTGAAGCTTTCTTT. Its protein product is CASSLEVARHTEAFF.

The table lists this clonotype with a few counts. This chain links TRBV7-2 with TRBJ2-7; D is unclear. This CDR3 comprises 11 residues. Germline V lookup: CDR1 SGHTA, CDR2 FQGNSA. V was shortened by 4 bases and J by 2 bases, with 3 bases between the two germline ends. The chain's CDR3 is CASSYAYEQYF. The CDR3 bases are TGTGCCAGCAGCTATGCCTACGAGCAGTACTTC.

This clonotype appeared a few times. J is TRBJ1-1 and V is TRBV25-1; tentatively, D is TRBD1 (5 bases). Germline V gene data show CDR1 as MGHDK and CDR2 as SYGVNS. The V gene lost 5 bases and the J gene lost 5 bases, with 21 bases spanning the gap. CDR3 length: 16 amino acids. CDR3 amino acids: CASSSRAPGWGTEAFF. The CDR3 DNA sequence: TGTGCCAGCAGTTCAAGGGCGCCAGGGTGGGGAACTGAAGCTTTCTTT.

The chain uses TRBV3-1 and TRBJ1-2, with D unclear. The CDR3 sequence is 15 residues long. Germline lookup yields CDR1 LGHDT and CDR2 YNNKEL (reference sequence). Trimming took off 0 bases at V and 7 bases at J, with 15 bases between the two ends. CDR3 DNA: TGTGCCAGCAGCCAAGATCTCGCGGGATCTCGTGGCTACACCTTC. This gives the protein CASSQDLAGSRGYTF.

This clonotype was seen more than once but under ten times. V usage is TRBV7-8 and J usage is TRBJ2-1; TRBD1 aligns across 8 bases. This CDR3 has 14 residues. V was pared by 6 bases and J by 5 bases, with 6 bases of the junction left unmatched. In germline, CDR1 is SGHVS, CDR2 FQNEAQ. CDR3 region: CASRPGQGNNEQFF. The CDR3 DNA reads as TGTGCCAGCAGACCCGGACAGGGAAACAATGAGCAGTTCTTC.

This clonotype was counted many times. This rearrangement joins TRBV7-2 to TRBJ1-1; D not resolved. The V end was cut by 1 base, the J end by 7 bases, with 7 bases between. Germline CDR1 and CDR2: SGHTA and FQGNSA. The CDR3 sequence is 12 residues long. CDR3: CASSLVKFEAFF. In nucleotides, the CDR3 is TGTGCCAGCAGCTTAGTTAAATTTGAAGCTTTCTTT.

This clonotype was counted at least ten times. In DNA form, the CDR3 reads TGTGCCAGCAGTGGTAGCCTAGGGGTTCTTGCCGAGCAGTACTTC. Amino acid sequence: CASSGSLGVLAEQYF. The chain employs TRBV6-5 and TRBJ2-7; TRBD1 might be the D (5 bases). Trimming removed 5 bases from V and 6 bases from J, with 20 bases in between. From germline, CDR1 is MNHEY and CDR2 SVGAGI. The CDR3 is 15 amino acids.

This clonotype has a handful of counts. The rearrangement uses TRBV7-8 and TRBJ2-3, with 8 positions matching TRBD1. Germline CDR1 and CDR2: SGHVS and FQNEAQ. The junction had 5 bases not matched to a gene; V was cut back by 2 bases and J by 4 bases. The CDR3 is made up of 15 amino acids. The CDR3 nucleotides read TGTGCCAGCAGCTTATGGACAGGGTTGTCAGATACGCAGTATTTT. Translation: CASSLWTGLSDTQYF.